This TCR beta chain came from a study of PD-1 blockade in mismatch repair-deficient tumors. Turning to the study itself: Enrolled 2013-2016, patients had progressing, pretreated mismatch repair-deficient cancers of approximately 13 types.

The study's findings and limits: Rapid post-treatment expansion, then contraction, generally preceding radiologic response, marked tumor-resident clones.

This CDR3 has 15 amino acids. Germline-derived CDR1 and CDR2 are SGHVS and FQNEAQ. Trimming took off 5 bases at V and 0 bases at J, with 11 bases between the two ends. The method was immunoSEQ multiplex PCR; TCRdb's version includes in-frame clones alone and lacks a portion of them. The table lists tens of thousands of clones, around four fifths of them singletons. As for this clone: Its target is not known.

Every patient had mismatch repair deficiency by PCR or immunohistochemistry. The TCR-sequenced patients were a few responders to pembrolizumab. The clonotype originates from an adult with mismatch repair-deficient cancer. The sequencing used peripheral blood, collected 4 weeks after starting pembrolizumab. The chain joins TRBV7-8 to TRBJ1-5, with no clear D. The CDR3 bases are TGTGCCAGCAGCCCGGGAGGGTATAGCAATCAGCCCCAGCATTTT. Its translation: CASSPGGYSNQPQHF.